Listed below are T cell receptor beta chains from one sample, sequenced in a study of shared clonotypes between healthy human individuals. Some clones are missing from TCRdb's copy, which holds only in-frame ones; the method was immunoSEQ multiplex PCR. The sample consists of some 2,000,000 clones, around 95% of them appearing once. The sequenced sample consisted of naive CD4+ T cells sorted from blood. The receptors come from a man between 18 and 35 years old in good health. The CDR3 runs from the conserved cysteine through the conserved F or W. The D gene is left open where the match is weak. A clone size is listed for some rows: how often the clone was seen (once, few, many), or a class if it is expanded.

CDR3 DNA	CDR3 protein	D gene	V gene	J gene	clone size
TGTGCCAGCAGTTACTCGGTCCCAGATACGCAGTATTTT	CASSYSVPDTQYF	NA	TRBV6-5	TRBJ2-3	NA
TGCGCCAGCAGCTCTACAGGGGGCTCTAATTCACCCCTCCACTTT	CASSSTGGSNSPLHF	TRBD1	TRBV5-1	TRBJ1-6	NA
TGTGCCAGCAGCCCGGGGCAGGGCGGGAACACCGGGGAGCTGTTTTTT	CASSPGQGGNTGELFF	NA	TRBV4-2	TRBJ2-2	NA
TGTGCCAGCAGCTCGACAGGCTATTCCTACAATGAGCAGTTCTTC	CASSSTGYSYNEQFF	NA	TRBV7-9	TRBJ2-1	NA
TGTGCCAGCAGCTTGGAACAGGGGGCCTCCTACGAGCAGTACTTC	CASSLEQGASYEQYF	TRBD1	TRBV5-4	TRBJ2-7	NA
TGCAGTGCTTCAGTACAAGAGACCCAGTACTTC	CSASVQETQYF	NA	TRBV20-1	TRBJ2-5	NA
TGTGCCAGCAGCTTAGGGGGGACGATCGAAGCTTTCTTT	CASSLGGTIEAFF	NA	TRBV7-2	TRBJ1-1	NA
TGTGCCAGCAGCTTAAACCGGGGAGGTGAGCAGTTCTTC	CASSLNRGGEQFF	NA	TRBV7-2	TRBJ2-1	NA
TGCGCCAGCAGCTTGGCGGCATTAAGTGTTGAAGAGCAGTACTTC	CASSLAALSVEEQYF	NA	TRBV5-1	TRBJ2-7	NA
TGTGCCAGCAGTCCGAGGGACAGCTACGAGCAGTACTTC	CASSPRDSYEQYF	TRBD1	TRBV28	TRBJ2-7	once
TGTGCCAGTAGCATATCTCCTAAGAACGGCTACACCTTC	CASSISPKNGYTF	NA	TRBV19	TRBJ1-2	NA
TGTGCCAGCAGTGGACGGCAGGGGCGGAATTCACCCCTCCACTTT	CASSGRQGRNSPLHF	NA	TRBV11-2	TRBJ1-6	NA
TGTGCCAGCTCACCACCGGCAGGGGGGAATGAGCAGTTCTTC	CASSPPAGGNEQFF	NA	TRBV18	TRBJ2-1	NA
TGTGCCAGCAGTGAAGATCGACAGATAGTACATGAGCAGTTCTTC	CASSEDRQIVHEQFF	NA	TRBV2	TRBJ2-1	NA
TGCGCCAGCGCTGGACAGATGAACACTGAAGCTTTCTTT	CASAGQMNTEAFF	NA	TRBV10-2	TRBJ1-1	NA
TGTGCCAGCAGCGTAGGGCAAGCGGTAAGCTCCTACAATGAGCAGTTCTTC	CASSVGQAVSSYNEQFF	NA	TRBV9	TRBJ2-1	NA
TGTGCCAGCAGTAACAGGGACCGGAACACTGAAGCTTTCTTT	CASSNRDRNTEAFF	NA	TRBV6-5	TRBJ1-1	NA
TGCAGCGTGGCGTTTGGTACCGAGCAGTACTTC	CSVAFGTEQYF	NA	TRBV29-1	TRBJ2-7	once
TGTGCCACCAGCAGAGACACAGGGTCGGGCTATGGCTACACCTTC	CATSRDTGSGYGYTF	NA	TRBV15	TRBJ1-2	NA
TGCAGCGTTGGGGGATTATGTTCCCTCCACTTT	CSVGGLCSLHF	NA	TRBV29-1	TRBJ1-6	NA
TGCGCCAGCAGCTTGGTTGGCAGGGAGAGGACAGATACGCAGTATTTT	CASSLVGRERTDTQYF	NA	TRBV5-1	TRBJ2-3	NA
TGTGCCAGCAGCGTAGGTCCCGTCTACGAGACCCAGTACTTC	CASSVGPVYETQYF	NA	TRBV9	TRBJ2-5	NA
TGTGCCAGCGCTGAGATATTTGATGAAAAACTGTTTTTT	CASAEIFDEKLFF	NA	TRBV27	TRBJ1-4	once
TGTGCCAGCAGCACGCGGACAGGGTTCAACGAGCAGTACTTC	CASSTRTGFNEQYF	TRBD1	TRBV5-8	TRBJ2-7	NA
TGTGCCAGCAGCGCCGGGACAGGGGATACCTACACCTTC	CASSAGTGDTYTF	TRBD1	TRBV9	TRBJ1-2	NA